A single sample is the source of the 10 T cell receptor beta chains below, sequenced in a study of cytomegalovirus exposure and HLA in healthy donors. PCR amplification relied on 60 Vbeta primers (plus 13 Jbeta primers). Produced via immunoSEQ multiplex PCR; TCRdb's table is partial and in-frame only. The sample contains about 170,000 clones, around 77% of which appear only once. What was sequenced was PBMCs. These TCRs come from a woman aged 25 to 39 in good health and CMV-seropositive.

There are a few counts of this clone. The genes are TRBV29-1 and TRBJ2-2, with a tentative D call TRBD1 (6 bases). From germline, CDR1 is SQVTM and CDR2 ANQGSEA. V lost 7 bases to trimming and J lost 4 bases, with 19 bases between them. This CDR3 comprises 15 residues. CDR3 nucleotides: TGCAGCGCAGGACAGATAGGGGTTAGCACCGGGGAGCTGTTTTTT. Amino acids: CSAGQIGVSTGELFF.

This chain links TRBV2 with TRBJ1-2, with TRBD1 identical over 8 bases. The CDR3 length is 13 residues. Germline CDR1 reads SNHLY; CDR2 reads FYNNEI. The trim removed 7 bases at V and 6 bases at J, leaving 7 bases unmatched. The CDR3 region has the DNA TGTGCCAGCACCGGGACAGGCCTTCATGGCTACACCTTC. This translates into CASTGTGLHGYTF.

The table lists this clone with a few counts. The rearrangement links TRBV7-2 to TRBJ1-2, with TRBD1 as a possible D gene (5 bases). CDR1 is SGHTA, CDR2 FQGNSA, per germline. This CDR3 is built from 14 residues. Trimming took 1 base from V and 4 from J, leaving 10 bases between them. The CDR3 coding sequence is TGTGCCAGCAGCTTAGGGGGCGGAACCTATGGCTACACCTTC. Encoded protein: CASSLGGGTYGYTF. Together with reference TRBV7-2 and TRBJ1-2, the CDR3 gives the full variable domain: GAGVSQSPSNKVTEKGKDVELRCDPISGHTALYWYRQSLGQGLEFLIYFQGNSAPDKSGLPSDRFSAERTGGSVSTLTIQRTQQEDSAVYLCASSLGGGTYGYTFGSGTRLTVV.

This chain joins TRBV25-1 and TRBJ2-5; 13 nucleotides match TRBD2. The CDR3 covers 14 residues. J gave up 6 bases and V 9 bases, and 7 bases lay outside the gene matches. CDR1 is MGHDK and CDR2 is SYGVNS in the germline V gene. CDR3 sequence reads: CASQLAGGLKTQYF. CDR3 bases: TGTGCCAGTCAACTAGCGGGGGGGCTGAAGACCCAGTACTTC.

The J gene is TRBJ2-1, the V gene TRBV27, with a tentative D call TRBD1 (5 bases). CDR3 length: 13 residues. V lost 5 bases to trimming and J lost 4 bases, with 9 bases between them. In germline, CDR1 is MNHEY, CDR2 SMNVEV (reference sequence). The CDR3 bases are TGTGCCAGCAGTACGACAGAGTACAATGAGCAGTTCTTC. It encodes CASSTTEYNEQFF.

The genes are TRBV6-1 and TRBJ2-4; 8 bases are shared with TRBD2. The CDR3 is 15 residues long. The germline CDR1 and CDR2 sequences are MNHNS and SASEGT. With V trimmed by 6 bases and J by 8 bases, 12 bases remained unmatched. The CDR3 loop is CASRDVRTSTDIQYF. The CDR3 region has the DNA TGTGCCAGCAGGGACGTACGGACTAGCACGGACATTCAGTACTTC.

The chain employs TRBV7-2 and TRBJ1-1, with D perhaps TRBD1 (5 bases). Trimming took off 1 base at V and 5 bases at J, with 11 bases between the two ends. The CDR3 length is 14 residues. Looked up from germline, CDR1 is SGHTA and CDR2 is FQGNSA. The CDR3 region has the DNA TGTGCCAGCAGCTTAGGTTGGGGGGGGACTGAAGCTTTCTTT. Protein product: CASSLGWGGTEAFF.

V is TRBV5-5 and J is TRBJ1-5; the D gene is possibly TRBD1 (5 bases). There are 14 residues in the CDR3. Trimming shortened V by 0 bases and J by 4 bases, and 8 bases separated the two germline ends. Germline V gives CDR1 SGHKS, CDR2 YYEKEE (reference sequence). The CDR3 is CASSLVSGNQPQHF. The CDR3 coding sequence is TGTGCCAGCAGCTTGGTATCAGGGAATCAGCCCCAGCATTTT.

In its sample, this clone was seen a few times. This sequence joins TRBV7-9 and TRBJ2-5; 11 bases match TRBD1. With 5 bases clipped from V and 5 bases from J, the junction kept 10 bases outside the gene matches. Germline lookup yields CDR1 SEHNR and CDR2 FQNEAQ (reference sequence). The CDR3 runs to 16 residues. The CDR3 DNA reads TGTGCCAGCAGCCTCCCGGGACAGGGGGTGGATGAGACCCAGTACTTC. Its translation: CASSLPGQGVDETQYF.

In its sample, this clone was seen once. This sequence joins TRBV6-6 and TRBJ2-7; TRBD2 agrees at 7 bases. Germline CDR1 and CDR2: MNHNY and SVGAGI (reference sequence). J lost 4 bases, V lost 0 bases, and 3 bases had no gene match. This CDR3 comprises 14 residues. CDR3 DNA sequence: TGTGCCAGCAGTTACTCGGCGGGAGTATACGAGCAGTACTTC. Protein product: CASSYSAGVYEQYF.